This T cell receptor beta chain was captured in a study of blood T cell repertoires in COVID-19. Across the study: PBMCs, B-cell-depleted T cells, or T cells provided the cDNA or gDNA that made up the material.

V lost 2 bases, J lost 2 bases, and 13 bases lay in between. This CDR3 spans 15 amino acids. CDR1 is MNHEY and CDR2 is SVGAGI in the germline V gene. Only in-frame clones appear in the TCRdb table, and some are missing; sequencing was by immunoSEQ multiplex PCR. Found here are 70,000 or so clones, over 85% of them singletons; the top ten hold roughly 1.5%. The chain is built from TRBV6-5 and TRBJ2-7; D is possibly TRBD2 (6 bases). This clonotype was sampled from a man between 50 and 59 years old with acute or convalescent COVID-19. Sequenced input: peripheral blood. The DNA for the CDR3 is TGTGCCAGCAGTTACGCGGGGACGGGTACCTACGAGCAGTACTTC. Its translation: CASSYAGTGTYEQYF.